The 12 T cell receptor beta chains below all came from one sample that was sequenced in a study of blood T cell repertoires in COVID-19. Sequencing used immunoSEQ multiplex PCR; TCRdb keeps in-frame clones, though not all of them. The table records about 240,000 clones, around 89% of them present only once. The sequenced material came from PBMCs or T cells enriched from blood (not recorded which). The receptors were sampled from a woman aged 25 to 39 who had recovered from COVID-19.

The chain has TRBV10-3 and TRBJ1-1; D possibly corresponds to TRBD1 (6 bases). The length of the CDR3 is 13 residues. Germline loops: CDR1 ENHRY, CDR2 SYGVKD. The V end lost 8 bases, the J end lost 5 bases, and 15 bases lay between the germline ends. The CDR3 loop reads CAISQPTGTEAFF. The CDR3 DNA sequence: TGTGCCATCTCCCAGCCGACAGGAACTGAAGCTTTCTTT.

The chain recombines TRBV6-1 with TRBJ1-5; a weak D match, TRBD1 (5 bases). V lost 2 bases and J lost 4, with 15 bases in between. The CDR3 has 16 residues. The V gene's germline CDR1 is MNHNS and CDR2 SASEGT. The DNA of the CDR3 is TGTGCCAGCAGTGAATTCCGGCAGGGAATAAATCAGCCCCAGCATTTT. This encodes CASSEFRQGINQPQHF.

V usage is TRBV27 and J usage is TRBJ1-1; 7 bases agree with TRBD1. Germline trimming cut 5 bases from V and 4 bases from J; bases unmatched to any gene: 7. This CDR3 has 14 residues. CDR1 is MNHEY, CDR2 SMNVEV, per germline (reference sequence). The DNA for the CDR3 is TGTGCCAGCAGTCGATCGGACAGGATCACTGAAGCTTTCTTT. Its translation: CASSRSDRITEAFF.

This sequence joins TRBV19 and TRBJ1-5; 8 nucleotides match TRBD1. The germline V gene encodes CDR1 LNHDA and CDR2 SQIVND (reference sequence). V was clipped by 3 bases and J by 2 bases; unmatched bases: 6. The CDR3 covers 16 residues. The CDR3 here is CASSIGQGTGNQPQHF. The CDR3 DNA sequence: TGTGCCAGTAGTATCGGACAGGGAACGGGCAATCAGCCCCAGCATTTT.

The genes are TRBV28 and TRBJ2-7; D gene uncertain. V was trimmed by 6 bases and J by 4 bases, leaving 10 bases between them. Germline loops: CDR1 MDHEN, CDR2 SYDVKM. The CDR3 is 12 residues long. CDR3 in DNA: TGTGCCAGCAGCCCCCCCCTTTACGAGCAGTACTTC. Encoded protein: CASSPPLYEQYF.

The CDR3 region has the DNA TGTGCCAGCAGACTACAGGGGAGTGGGTCCACCTTC. Translation gives CASRLQGSGSTF. V and J are TRBV12-3 or TRBV12-4 and TRBJ1-2, with TRBD1 matching over 7 bases. V lost 6 bases to trimming and J lost 13 bases; unmatched junction nucleotides: 11. There are 12 residues in the CDR3.

The chain combines TRBV5-6 with TRBJ2-5; tentatively, D is TRBD2 (6 bases). The V end lost 0 bases, the J end lost 8 bases, and 17 bases lay between the germline ends. Per germline, CDR1 SGHDT and CDR2 YYEEEE. The CDR3 covers 15 residues. CDR3 sequence (DNA): TGTGCCAGCAGCTTGGTCGGGACTGCCCATGTCACCCAGTACTTC. Its protein product is CASSLVGTAHVTQYF.

V gene TRBV3-1 (or the pseudogene TRBV3-2) combines with J gene TRBJ1-6; tentative D call: TRBD1 (5 bases). Germline assignment: CDR1 LGHDT and CDR2 YNNKEL (reference sequence). This CDR3 is built from 15 residues. V lost 0 bases and J lost 10, with 13 bases in between. The DNA of the CDR3 is TGTGCCAGCAGCCAAGATGTGGCAGGGTCCTCACCCCTCCACTTT. Its translation: CASSQDVAGSSPLHF.

This clone has just a few counts. The rearrangement joins TRBV5-1 to TRBJ1-1, with 7 bases aligning to TRBD1. The CDR3 consists of 16 residues. V was pared by 2 bases and J by 0 bases, with 7 bases of the junction left unmatched. The germline V gene encodes CDR1 SGHRS and CDR2 YFSETQ. Here the CDR3 DNA reads TGCGCCAGCAGCTTTAACCCGGGACAGATGAACACTGAAGCTTTCTTT. As protein: CASSFNPGQMNTEAFF.

The chain is built from TRBV6-5 and TRBJ1-1; the D gene is possibly TRBD1 (6 bases). Trimming took 0 bases from V and 1 from J, leaving 12 bases between them. Germline assignment: CDR1 MNHEY and CDR2 SVGAGI. This CDR3 contains 16 residues. The DNA for the CDR3 is TGTGCCAGCAGTTACTCCCTCAACAGGGCGAACACTGAAGCTTTCTTT. Protein product: CASSYSLNRANTEAFF.

V is TRBV5-1 and J is TRBJ2-5, with unresolved D. Germline V CDR1 and CDR2: SGHRS, YFSETQ. The CDR3 length is 15 residues. V was clipped by 8 bases and J by 3 bases, with 20 bases between them. CDR3 bases: TGCGCCAGTATGGGTGGAGACTCTTTTAAAGAGACCCAGTACTTC. It yields the protein CASMGGDSFKETQYF. The entire variable domain, with the rest obtained from reference TRBV5-1 and TRBJ2-5, is as follows: KAGVTQTPRYLIKTRGQQVTLSCSPISGHRSVSWYQQTPGQGLQFLFEYFSETQRNKGNFPGRFSGRQFSNSRSEMNVSTLELGDSALYLCASMGGDSFKETQYFGPGTRLLVL.

This chain connects TRBV11-2 to TRBJ2-3, with D perhaps matching TRBD1 (5 bases). The CDR3 is made up of 16 amino acids. Germline V gives CDR1 SGHAT, CDR2 FQNNGV. Between the trimmed V and J ends, which lost 4 bases and 0 bases, there was a span of 14 bases. CDR3 DNA sequence: TGTGCCAGCAGCTCAATCAGGGATCTTAGCACAGATACGCAGTATTTT. Translation: CASSSIRDLSTDTQYF. The variable domain in full, completed from reference TRBV11-2 and TRBJ2-3, reads EAGVAQSPRYKIIEKRQSVAFWCNPISGHATLYWYQQILGQGPKLLIQFQNNGVVDDSQLPKDRFSAERLKGVDSTLKIQPAKLEDSAVYLCASSSIRDLSTDTQYFGPGTRLTVL.